This record covers a single TCR beta chain. This table comes from immunoSEQ multiplex PCR, and its TCRdb copy is limited to in-frame clones, with some not included. In the table there are under 250,000 clones, over 70% of which are singletons. V lost 4 bases to trimming and J lost 4 bases, with 11 bases between them. There are 14 residues in the CDR3. Germline assignment: CDR1 MNHEY and CDR2 SVGAGI. This record belongs to a study of blood T cell repertoires in COVID-19. The sequenced material came from peripheral blood. The gene calls are TRBV6-5 and TRBJ1-5; D is perhaps TRBD1 (6 bases). The sequence derives from a middle-aged man with active or convalescent COVID-19. DNA of the CDR3: TGTGCCAGCAGTTCGGACAGTACGAATCAGCCCCAGCATTTT. Translation gives CASSSDSTNQPQHF.